These 23 T cell receptor beta chains share one sample of origin, sequenced in a study of T cell repertoires in cytomegalovirus infection. Each CDR3 protein is one row after TCRdb ran MiXCR on the reads. The sample includes 54,000 or so distinct CDR3 sequences, approximately 36% of them seen just once. What these receptors recognize is not known. The sample comprised PBMCs, sequenced either directly or after in vitro stimulation (not recorded which). All receptors derive from a human donor in good health (CMV status not recorded). Some clones in this sample may be carry-over from other donors' samples.

The chain couples TRBV7-9 to TRBJ1-2; no clear D. The V end was cut by 5 bases, the J end by 2 bases, with 12 bases between. The CDR3 is 14 amino acids. Per the germline V gene, CDR1 is SEHNR and CDR2 is FQNEAQ (reference sequence). The CDR3: CASSPLGGNYGYTF. The DNA for the CDR3 is TGTGCCAGCAGCCCCCTGGGTGGGAACTATGGCTACACCTTC.

This chain connects TRBV6-6 to TRBJ1-2, with D possibly matching TRBD1 (6 bases). Trimming took 6 bases from V and 3 from J, leaving 14 bases between them. The V gene's germline CDR1 is MNHNY and CDR2 SVGAGI (reference sequence). The CDR3 is 14 residues long. CDR3 coding DNA: TGTGCCAGCAGGCGAGACAGGAAGGACTATGGCTACACCTTC. This codes for CASRRDRKDYGYTF.

This sequence joins TRBV27 and TRBJ2-3, with D hard to call. CDR1 and CDR2 from the germline V gene are MNHEY and SMNVEV (reference sequence). Trimming pared 0 bases from V and 4 bases from J, leaving 14 bases between. CDR3 length: 16 amino acids. The CDR3 region has the DNA TGTGCCAGCAGTTTATCCCTAGTTAGTCACGCAGATACGCAGTATTTT. Protein: CASSLSLVSHADTQYF.

Points on this clonotype: One end of the junction varies from germline; a read error may be responsible. This chain uses TRBV6-5 with TRBJ2-5; D tentatively reads TRBD1 or TRBD2 (6 bases each). The CDR3 loop spans 14 amino acids. From germline, CDR1 is MNHEY and CDR2 SVGAGI. The CDR3, as DNA: TGTGCCAGCAGATACTCGGGGGCCCAAGAGACCCAGTACTTC. Protein product: CASRYSGAQETQYF.

J is TRBJ2-5 and V is TRBV6-2 or TRBV6-3, with TRBD1 identical over 7 bases. This CDR3 contains 18 residues. Germline assignment: CDR1 MNHEY and CDR2 SVGEGT. After removal of 0 bases from V and 2 bases from J, the junction contained 12 bases not matched to a gene. CDR3 sequence: CASSYSGFGQAWQETQYF. For the CDR3, the DNA is TGTGCCAGCAGTTACTCCGGATTTGGACAGGCGTGGCAAGAGACCCAGTACTTC.

This rearrangement joins TRBV5-1 to TRBJ2-1, with a weak D call TRBD1 (6 bases). The CDR3 is 15 amino acids. Germline V gene data show CDR1 as SGHRS and CDR2 as YFSETQ. With 0 bases removed from V and 5 bases from J, the gap between germline ends came to 12 bases. CDR3 sequence: CASSLGTGPNNEQFF. As DNA, the CDR3 is TGCGCCAGCAGCTTGGGTACAGGGCCCAACAATGAGCAGTTCTTC.

This clonotype was observed a few times. V usage is TRBV7-6 and J usage is TRBJ1-2, with D tentatively TRBD1 (6 bases). V dropped 5 bases and J dropped 4 bases, with 17 bases sitting between them. Germline V gene sequence: CDR1 SGHVS, CDR2 FNYEAQ. This CDR3 is built from 15 residues. CDR3 bases: TGTGCCAGCAGCACTCCCCGGACAGAATTCTATGGCTACACCTTC. It specifies CASSTPRTEFYGYTF.

This clonotype occurred a few times. The chain employs TRBV12-3 or TRBV12-4 and TRBJ1-5; D unresolved. The CDR3 covers 13 residues. V was clipped by 4 bases and J by 3 bases, with 7 bases between them. The CDR3 DNA reads TGTGCCAGCAGTTCGGATGTCAATCAGCCCCAGCATTTT. As protein: CASSSDVNQPQHF.

This clonotype was picked up many times. The chain employs TRBV7-2 and TRBJ1-4; weak D call: TRBD1 (6 bases). Germline lookup yields CDR1 SGHTA and CDR2 FQGNSA. Trimming shortened V by 5 bases and J by 4 bases, and 14 bases separated the two germline ends. The CDR3 extends over 15 amino acids. The CDR3 protein is CASSPGDYSNEKLFF. CDR3 coding DNA: TGTGCCAGCAGCCCAGGGGATTACAGTAATGAAAAACTGTTTTTT.

The chain links TRBV5-1 to TRBJ2-6; D gene ambiguous. The CDR3 is made up of 14 amino acids. CDR1 and CDR2 from the germline V gene are SGHRS and YFSETQ. The germline V and J ends were trimmed by 7 bases and 0 bases, with 8 bases remaining between them. The CDR3 is CASGYGSGANVLTF. CDR3 DNA: TGCGCCAGCGGTTACGGCTCTGGGGCCAACGTCCTGACTTTC. Drawing the rest from reference TRBV5-1 and TRBJ2-6, the complete variable domain is KAGVTQTPRYLIKTRGQQVTLSCSPISGHRSVSWYQQTPGQGLQFLFEYFSETQRNKGNFPGRFSGRQFSNSRSEMNVSTLELGDSALYLCASGYGSGANVLTFGAGSRLTVL.

This clonotype occurred a few times. The chain is built from TRBV2 and TRBJ2-1, with D perhaps given as TRBD1 or TRBD2 (5 bases each). Germline V gives CDR1 SNHLY, CDR2 FYNNEI. V lost 5 bases and J lost 1, with 12 bases in between. This CDR3 contains 15 residues. The CDR3 region has the DNA TGTGCCAGCAGTCGGACGGGGCAATCCTACAATGAGCAGTTCTTC. Translated: CASSRTGQSYNEQFF.

This clonotype was counted between two and nine times. This chain uses TRBV11-2 with TRBJ2-7, with 15 bases matching TRBD2. The CDR3 length is 17 residues. The V gene's germline CDR1 is SGHAT and CDR2 FQNNGV. V was clipped by 6 bases and J by 4 bases; unmatched bases: 10. CDR3 region: CASRRSGTSGGLYEQYF. The CDR3 DNA is TGTGCCAGCAGACGCTCCGGGACTAGCGGGGGGTTGTACGAGCAGTACTTC.

In its sample, this clonotype was seen many times. The rearrangement joins TRBV7-2 to TRBJ2-2; D may be TRBD1 or TRBD2 (5 bases each). CDR1 is SGHTA, CDR2 FQGNSA, per germline. CDR3 length equals 15 residues. The germline V and J ends were trimmed by 0 bases and 7 bases, with 12 bases remaining between them. This chain's CDR3 is CASSLAAGAGGELFF. Written as DNA, the CDR3 is TGTGCCAGCAGCTTAGCTGCCGGGGCGGGCGGGGAGCTGTTTTTT.

This clonotype has more than one count but fewer than ten. This sequence joins TRBV7-8 and TRBJ1-5, with D hard to call. This CDR3 contains 16 residues. Germline V gene lookup returns CDR1 SGHVS and CDR2 FQNEAQ. The V gene lost 0 bases and the J gene lost 6 bases, with 15 bases spanning the gap. This chain's CDR3 is CASSLAASGFSQPQHF. The DNA of the CDR3 is TGTGCCAGCAGCTTAGCGGCGTCGGGGTTCAGTCAGCCCCAGCATTTT. The full variable domain, in which reference TRBV7-8 and TRBJ1-5 provide the parts outside the CDR3, is GAGVSQSPRYKVAKRGQDVALRCDPISGHVSLFWYQQALGQGPEFLTYFQNEAQLDKSGLPSDRFFAERPEGSVSTLKIQRTQQEDSAVYLCASSLAASGFSQPQHFGDGTRLSIL.

The V gene is TRBV19, the J gene TRBJ2-5; possibly TRBD2 for D (6 bases). The CDR3 covers 14 residues. V dropped 7 bases and J dropped 9 bases, with 21 bases sitting between them. Per the germline V gene, CDR1 is LNHDA and CDR2 is SQIVND (reference sequence). DNA for the CDR3: TGTGCCAGTAAATCGGACTCCACGGGAGTGGCCCAGTACTTC. Encoded protein: CASKSDSTGVAQYF.

V and J are TRBV20-1 and TRBJ2-5, with D possibly TRBD1 on 6 matching bases. The CDR3 consists of 13 residues. Germline V lookup: CDR1 DFQATT, CDR2 SNEGSKA (reference sequence). V was pared by 3 bases and J by 4 bases, with 12 bases between. The CDR3 DNA reads TGCAGTGCTAGTGGGCAGGGGATAGAGACCCAGTACTTC. Protein sequence: CSASGQGIETQYF.

This clonotype has more than one count but fewer than ten. This chain links TRBV5-5 with TRBJ2-1, with a tentative D call TRBD1 (6 bases). Germline values: CDR1 SGHKS, CDR2 YYEKEE (reference sequence). V was cut by 4 bases and J by 9 bases, with 14 bases left in between. This CDR3 is 13 amino acids long. CDR3 bases: TGTGCCAGCAGCGGTGAACAGGGTAGTGAGCAGTTCTTC. Residues: CASSGEQGSEQFF.

CDR3 region: CASGWGDEQYF. The CDR3 DNA sequence: TGCGCCAGCGGGTGGGGGGACGAGCAGTACTTC. The chain uses TRBV4-3 and TRBJ2-7, with D possibly matching TRBD2 (6 bases). Germline CDR1 and CDR2: LGHNA and YSLEER. The CDR3 totals 11 residues. The V gene lost 8 bases and the J gene lost 5 bases, with 10 bases spanning the gap.

The gene calls are TRBV20-1 and TRBJ2-7; D not certain. V lost 0 bases and J 2 bases, leaving 11 bases between the germline ends. The CDR3 is made up of 14 amino acids. Germline V lookup: CDR1 DFQATT, CDR2 SNEGSKA (reference sequence). CDR3 in DNA: TGCAGTGCTAGAGATCTGCGGCAAACCTACGAGCAGTACTTC. Translating gives CSARDLRQTYEQYF.

The chain uses TRBV6-1 and TRBJ1-2; D gene ambiguous. This CDR3 is 14 amino acids long. The germline CDR1 and CDR2 sequences are MNHNS and SASEGT. The V end lost 8 bases, the J end lost 2 bases, and 15 bases lay between the germline ends. The CDR3 protein is CASVTELGNYGYTF. The CDR3 DNA sequence: TGTGCCAGCGTCACGGAGCTCGGGAACTATGGCTACACCTTC.

The V and J genes are TRBV7-6 and TRBJ2-7; D ambiguous. This CDR3 contains 14 residues. V was pared by 4 bases and J by 6 bases, with 16 bases between. Germline assignment: CDR1 SGHVS and CDR2 FNYEAQ. The CDR3 reads CASSSPLRRGEQYF. As DNA, the CDR3 is TGTGCCAGCAGCTCCCCCTTGAGAAGAGGCGAGCAGTACTTC.

A few counts support this clonotype. The chain links TRBV5-5 to TRBJ1-1; D not resolved. Trimming cost V 3 bases and J 3 bases, with 3 bases left between them. The germline V gene encodes CDR1 SGHKS and CDR2 YYEKEE (reference sequence). The CDR3 is made up of 11 amino acids. CDR3 DNA: TGTGCCAGCAGCTCGTACACTGAAGCTTTCTTT. It encodes CASSSYTEAFF.

This chain links TRBV6-5 with TRBJ2-5; tentatively, D is TRBD2 (7 bases). The CDR3 runs to 20 residues. Per the germline V gene, CDR1 is MNHEY and CDR2 is SVGAGI. V was clipped by 5 bases and J by 6 bases, with 34 bases between them. The CDR3 loop reads CASSTSLGGLTYGKGKTQYF. The CDR3, as DNA: TGTGCCAGCAGTACCTCCTTGGGGGGGCTCACCTACGGAAAGGGAAAGACCCAGTACTTC.